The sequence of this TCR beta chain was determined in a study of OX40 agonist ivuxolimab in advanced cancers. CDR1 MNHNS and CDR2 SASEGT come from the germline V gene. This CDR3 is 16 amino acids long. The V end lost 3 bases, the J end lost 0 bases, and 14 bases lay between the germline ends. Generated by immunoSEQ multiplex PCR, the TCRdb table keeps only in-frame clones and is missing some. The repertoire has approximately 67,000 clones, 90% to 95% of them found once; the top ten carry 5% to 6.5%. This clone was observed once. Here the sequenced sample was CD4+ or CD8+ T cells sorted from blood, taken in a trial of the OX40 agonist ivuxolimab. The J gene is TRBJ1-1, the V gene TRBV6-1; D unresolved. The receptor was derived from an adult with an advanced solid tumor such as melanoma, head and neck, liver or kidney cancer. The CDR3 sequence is CASSDLIADMNTEAFF. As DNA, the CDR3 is TGTGCCAGCAGTGATTTGATCGCGGATATGAACACTGAAGCTTTCTTT.